This T cell receptor (beta chain) came from a study of chemoradiotherapy in HPV16-positive cancers. Whole-study context: Candidate HPV-specific clones and shared TCR motifs came from a couple of HPV16-positive patients. Whole-study findings and limits: Candidate HPV-specific clones and E7-related TCR motifs grew in tumor during treatment. The functional HPV-specific definition rests on just a couple of HPV16-positive patients.

The CDR3 has 15 residues. V was pared by 5 bases and J by 5 bases, with 13 bases between. CDR1 and CDR2 (germline): KGHSH, LQKENI. Generated by immunoSEQ multiplex PCR, the TCRdb table keeps only in-frame clones and is missing some. There are around 30,000 clones in the sample; around 89% occur only once, and about 3.1% lies in the top ten. Over chemoradiotherapy, repertoires were sampled more than once. With respect to this clone: Antigen unknown.

The origin of this receptor is a human donor with HPV-associated anogenital cancer. The starting material was blood, obtained from a patient who underwent chemoradiotherapy. This chain joins TRBV18 and TRBJ1-6; D gene unclear. The chain's CDR3 is CASSVRAPNNSPLHF. CDR3 coding DNA: TGTGCCAGCTCAGTTCGAGCTCCGAATAATTCACCCCTCCACTTT. The variable domain in full, completed from reference TRBV18 and TRBJ1-6, reads NAGVMQNPRHLVRRRGQEARLRCSPMKGHSHVYWYRQLPEEGLKFMVYLQKENIIDESGMPKERFSAEFPKEGPSILRIQQVVRGDSAAYFCASSVRAPNNSPLHFGNGTRLTVT.